The sample holds one count of the clone carrying this T cell receptor beta chain. The entry originates in a study of blood T cell repertoires in COVID-19. V dropped 7 bases and J dropped 4; count of bases not matched to a gene: 8. This CDR3 has 14 amino acids. Germline CDR1 MDHEN, CDR2 SYDVKM. This table comes from immunoSEQ multiplex PCR, and its TCRdb copy is limited to in-frame clones, with some not included. The top ten hold about 3% of the sample, which has 350,000 to 400,000 clones, about 90% seen once. Source material: PBMCs or T cells enriched from blood (not recorded which). The genes are TRBV28 and TRBJ1-2; 8 bases map to TRBD1. This TCR was sampled from a woman aged 25 to 39 who had recovered from COVID-19. The CDR3, as DNA: TGTGCCAGCACCCTTGGAACAGGGGGCTATGGCTACACCTTC. Translation: CASTLGTGGYGYTF.